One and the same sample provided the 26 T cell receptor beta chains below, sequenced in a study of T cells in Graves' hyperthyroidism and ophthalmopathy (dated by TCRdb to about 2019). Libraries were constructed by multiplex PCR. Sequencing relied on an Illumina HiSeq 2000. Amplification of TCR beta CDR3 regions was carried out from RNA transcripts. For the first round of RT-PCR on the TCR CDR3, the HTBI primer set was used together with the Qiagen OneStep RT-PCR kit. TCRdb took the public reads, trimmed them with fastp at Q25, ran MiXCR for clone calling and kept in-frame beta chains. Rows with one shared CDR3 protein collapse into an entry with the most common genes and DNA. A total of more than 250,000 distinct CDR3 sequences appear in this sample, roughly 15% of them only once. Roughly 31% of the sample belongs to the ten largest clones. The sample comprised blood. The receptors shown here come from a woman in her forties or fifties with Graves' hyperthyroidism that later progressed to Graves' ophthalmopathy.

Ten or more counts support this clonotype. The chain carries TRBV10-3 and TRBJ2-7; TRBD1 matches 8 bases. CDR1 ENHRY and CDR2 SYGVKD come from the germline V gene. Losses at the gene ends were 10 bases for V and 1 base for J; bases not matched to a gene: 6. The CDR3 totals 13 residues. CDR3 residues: CASSTGDSYEQYF. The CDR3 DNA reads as TGTGCCAGCTCGACAGGGGATTCCTACGAGCAGTACTTC.

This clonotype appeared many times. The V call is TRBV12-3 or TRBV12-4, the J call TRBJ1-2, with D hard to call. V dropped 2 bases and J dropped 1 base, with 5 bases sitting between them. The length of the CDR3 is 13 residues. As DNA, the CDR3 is TGTGCCAGCAGTTTAAGTGGTAACTATGGCTACACCTTC. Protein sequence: CASSLSGNYGYTF.

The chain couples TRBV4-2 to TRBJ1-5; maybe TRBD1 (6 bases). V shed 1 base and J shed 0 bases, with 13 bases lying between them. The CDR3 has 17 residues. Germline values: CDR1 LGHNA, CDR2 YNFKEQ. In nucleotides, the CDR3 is TGTGCCAGCAGCCAAGGAACGAGCAGGGGTAGCAATCAGCCCCAGCATTTT. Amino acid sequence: CASSQGTSRGSNQPQHF.

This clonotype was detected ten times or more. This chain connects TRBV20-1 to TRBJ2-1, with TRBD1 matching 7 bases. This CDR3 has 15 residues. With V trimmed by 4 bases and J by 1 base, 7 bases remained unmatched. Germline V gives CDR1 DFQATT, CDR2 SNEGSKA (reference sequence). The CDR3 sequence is CSATGQAISYNEQFF. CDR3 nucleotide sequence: TGCAGTGCTACCGGACAGGCGATATCCTACAATGAGCAGTTCTTC.

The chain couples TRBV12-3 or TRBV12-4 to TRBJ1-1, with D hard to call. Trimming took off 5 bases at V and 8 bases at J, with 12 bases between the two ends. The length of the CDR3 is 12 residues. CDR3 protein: CASSAPAREAFF. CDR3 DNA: TGTGCCAGCAGTGCCCCGGCTCGAGAAGCTTTCTTT.

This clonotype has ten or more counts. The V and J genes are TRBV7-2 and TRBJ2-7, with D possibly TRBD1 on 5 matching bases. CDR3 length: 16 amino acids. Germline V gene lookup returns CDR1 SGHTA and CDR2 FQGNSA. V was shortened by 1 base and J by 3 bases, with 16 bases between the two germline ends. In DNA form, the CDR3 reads TGTGCCAGCAGCTTAGGGCCGCCTACCACAGGCTACGAGCAGTACTTC. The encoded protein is CASSLGPPTTGYEQYF.

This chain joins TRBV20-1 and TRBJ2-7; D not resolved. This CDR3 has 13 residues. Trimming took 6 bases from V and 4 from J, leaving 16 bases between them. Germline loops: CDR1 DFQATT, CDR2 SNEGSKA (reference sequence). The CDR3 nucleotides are TGCAGTGCCCCCGTGACCGGGTTATACGAGCAGTACTTC. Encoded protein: CSAPVTGLYEQYF.

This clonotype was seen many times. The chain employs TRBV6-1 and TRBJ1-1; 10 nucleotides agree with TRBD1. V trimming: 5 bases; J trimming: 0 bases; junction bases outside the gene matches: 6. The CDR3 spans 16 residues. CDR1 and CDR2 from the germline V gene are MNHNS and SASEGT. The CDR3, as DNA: TGTGCCAGCAGTCACGCCGGGACAGGGGTGAACACTGAAGCTTTCTTT. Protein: CASSHAGTGVNTEAFF.

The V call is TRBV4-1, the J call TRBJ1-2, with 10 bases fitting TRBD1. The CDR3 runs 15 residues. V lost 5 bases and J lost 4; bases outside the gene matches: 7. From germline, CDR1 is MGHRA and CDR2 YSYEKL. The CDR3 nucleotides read TGCGCCAGCAGCGTGCGACAGGGGGCAGGCTATGGCTACACCTTC. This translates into CASSVRQGAGYGYTF.

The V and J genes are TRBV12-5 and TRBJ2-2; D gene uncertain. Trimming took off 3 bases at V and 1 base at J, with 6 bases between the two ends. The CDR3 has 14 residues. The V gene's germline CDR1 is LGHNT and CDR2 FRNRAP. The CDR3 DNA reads TGTGCTAGTGGTTTAAGTCTGAACACCGGGGAGCTGTTTTTT. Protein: CASGLSLNTGELFF.

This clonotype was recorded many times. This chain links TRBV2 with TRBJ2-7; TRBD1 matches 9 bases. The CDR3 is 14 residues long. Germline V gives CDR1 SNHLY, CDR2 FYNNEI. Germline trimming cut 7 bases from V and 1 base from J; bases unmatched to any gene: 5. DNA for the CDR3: TGTGCCAGCAAGGACAGGGGAAAATCCTACGAGCAGTACTTC. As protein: CASKDRGKSYEQYF.

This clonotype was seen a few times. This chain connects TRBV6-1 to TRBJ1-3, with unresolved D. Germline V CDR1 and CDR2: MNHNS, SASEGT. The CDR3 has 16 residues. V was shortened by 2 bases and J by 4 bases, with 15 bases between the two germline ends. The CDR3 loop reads CASSESVADDGNTIYF. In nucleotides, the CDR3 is TGTGCCAGCAGTGAATCTGTGGCGGACGACGGAAACACCATATATTTT.

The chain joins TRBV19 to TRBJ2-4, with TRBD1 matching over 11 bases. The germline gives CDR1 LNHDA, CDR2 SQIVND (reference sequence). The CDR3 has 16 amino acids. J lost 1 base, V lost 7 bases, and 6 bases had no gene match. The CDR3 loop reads CASKVGQGEAKNIQYF. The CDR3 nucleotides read TGTGCCAGTAAGGTGGGACAGGGGGAGGCCAAAAACATTCAGTACTTC.

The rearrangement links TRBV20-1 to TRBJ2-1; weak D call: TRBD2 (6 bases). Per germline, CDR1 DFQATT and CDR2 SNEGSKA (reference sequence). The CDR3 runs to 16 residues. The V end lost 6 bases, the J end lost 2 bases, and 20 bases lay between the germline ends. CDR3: CSAAGGVALAYNEQFF. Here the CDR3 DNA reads TGCAGTGCCGCCGGAGGGGTAGCGTTGGCCTACAATGAGCAGTTCTTC.

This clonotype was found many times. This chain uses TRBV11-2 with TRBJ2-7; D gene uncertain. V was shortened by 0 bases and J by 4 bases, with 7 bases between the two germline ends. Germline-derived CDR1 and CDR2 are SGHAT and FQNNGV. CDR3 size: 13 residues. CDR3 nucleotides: TGTGCCAGCAGCTTAGAGGGTCCTTACGAGCAGTACTTC. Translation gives CASSLEGPYEQYF.

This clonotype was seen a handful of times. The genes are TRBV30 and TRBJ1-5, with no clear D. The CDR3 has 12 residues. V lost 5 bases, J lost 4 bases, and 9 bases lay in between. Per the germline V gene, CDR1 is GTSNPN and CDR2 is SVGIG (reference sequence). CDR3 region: CAWDEPNQPQHF. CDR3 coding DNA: TGTGCCTGGGACGAACCGAATCAGCCCCAGCATTTT.

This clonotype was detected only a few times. The CDR3 DNA reads TGTGCCAGCAGCTTAGGGCGGGGGGTGGACACTGAAGCTTTCTTT. Its protein product is CASSLGRGVDTEAFF. The chain carries TRBV7-9 and TRBJ1-1, with D possibly TRBD1 on 5 matching bases. Trimming took 1 base from V and 3 from J, leaving 12 bases between them. Germline CDR1 reads SEHNR; CDR2 reads FQNEAQ (reference sequence). The CDR3 runs to 15 residues.

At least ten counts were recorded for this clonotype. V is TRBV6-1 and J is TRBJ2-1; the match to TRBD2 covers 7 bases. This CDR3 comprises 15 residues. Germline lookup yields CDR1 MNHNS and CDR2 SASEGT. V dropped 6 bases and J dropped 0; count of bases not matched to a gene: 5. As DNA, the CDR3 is TGTGCCAGCAGCTACCGGGACTACTCCTACAATGAGCAGTTCTTC. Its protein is CASSYRDYSYNEQFF.

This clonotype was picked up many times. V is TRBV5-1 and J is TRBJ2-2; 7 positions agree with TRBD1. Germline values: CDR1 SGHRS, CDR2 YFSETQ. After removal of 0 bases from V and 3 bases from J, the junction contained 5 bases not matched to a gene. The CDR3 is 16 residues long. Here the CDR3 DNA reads TGCGCCAGCAGCTTGGAGGGACAGTCTGACACCGGGGAGCTGTTTTTT. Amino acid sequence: CASSLEGQSDTGELFF.

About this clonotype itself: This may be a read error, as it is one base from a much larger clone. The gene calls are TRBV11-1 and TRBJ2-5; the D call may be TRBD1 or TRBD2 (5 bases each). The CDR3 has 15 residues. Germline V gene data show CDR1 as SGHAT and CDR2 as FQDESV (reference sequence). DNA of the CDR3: TGTACCAGCAGCTACCGAGTTGGGGGTTGGGAGACCCAGTACTTC. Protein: CTSSYRVGGWETQYF.

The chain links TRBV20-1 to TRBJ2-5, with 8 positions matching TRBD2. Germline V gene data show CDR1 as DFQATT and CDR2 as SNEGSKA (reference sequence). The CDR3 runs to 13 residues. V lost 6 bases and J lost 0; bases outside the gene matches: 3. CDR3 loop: CSAPGGYQETQYF. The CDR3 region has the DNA TGCAGTGCCCCGGGGGGGTACCAAGAGACCCAGTACTTC.

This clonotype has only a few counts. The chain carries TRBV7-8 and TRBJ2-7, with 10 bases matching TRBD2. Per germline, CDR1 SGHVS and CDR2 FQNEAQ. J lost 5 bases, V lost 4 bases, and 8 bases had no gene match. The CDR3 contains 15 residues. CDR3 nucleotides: TGTGCCAGCAGCTCCATTGGTAGCGGGAGGAACGAGCAGTACTTC. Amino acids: CASSSIGSGRNEQYF.

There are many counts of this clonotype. For the CDR3, the DNA is TGTGCCAGCAGTTCGTCCCAGGGAGCTTTCTTT. Protein product: CASSSSQGAFF. The chain combines TRBV28 with TRBJ1-1; D possibly corresponds to TRBD1 (5 bases). The V gene lost 4 bases and the J gene lost 10 bases, with 10 bases spanning the gap. Germline CDR1 and CDR2: MDHEN and SYDVKM. The CDR3 is 11 amino acids. The complete variable domain, with remaining parts taken from reference TRBV28 and TRBJ1-1, reads DVKVTQSSRYLVKRTGEKVFLECVQDMDHENMFWYRQDPGLGLRLIYFSYDVKMKEKGDIPEGYSVSREKKERFSLILESASTNQTSMYLCASSSSQGAFFGQGTRLTVV.

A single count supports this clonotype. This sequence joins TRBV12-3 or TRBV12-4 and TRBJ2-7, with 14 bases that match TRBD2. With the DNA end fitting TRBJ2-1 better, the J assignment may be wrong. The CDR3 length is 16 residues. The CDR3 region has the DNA TGTGCCAGCAGTTCACCGGGGACTAGCGGGAGCTACGAGCAGTTCTTC. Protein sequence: CASSSPGTSGSYEQFF.

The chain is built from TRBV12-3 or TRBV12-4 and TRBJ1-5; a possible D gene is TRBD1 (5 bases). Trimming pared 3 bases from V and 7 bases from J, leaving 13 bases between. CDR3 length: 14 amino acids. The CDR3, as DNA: TGTGCCAGCAGTTTCAGGGAGGGCGCCCAGCCCCAGCATTTT. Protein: CASSFREGAQPQHF.

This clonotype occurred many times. The CDR3 here is CASSQVGKAGYGYTF. The CDR3 coding sequence is TGCGCCAGCAGCCAAGTAGGGAAGGCGGGCTATGGCTACACCTTC. V is TRBV4-1 and J is TRBJ1-2, with no clear D. Germline assignment: CDR1 MGHRA and CDR2 YSYEKL. V lost 1 base, J lost 4 bases, and 13 bases lay in between. The CDR3 is 15 residues long.